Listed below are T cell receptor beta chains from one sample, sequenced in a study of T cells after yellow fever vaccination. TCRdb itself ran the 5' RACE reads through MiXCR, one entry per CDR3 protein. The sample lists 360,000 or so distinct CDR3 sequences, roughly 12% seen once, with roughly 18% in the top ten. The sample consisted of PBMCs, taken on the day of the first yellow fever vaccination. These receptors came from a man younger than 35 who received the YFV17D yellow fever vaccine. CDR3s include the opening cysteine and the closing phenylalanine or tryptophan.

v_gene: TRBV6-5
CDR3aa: CASSSRQGKVDTDTQYF

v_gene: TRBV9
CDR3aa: CASSVGPVGDYGYTF

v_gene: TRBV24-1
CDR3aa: CATSDAGYLKETQYF

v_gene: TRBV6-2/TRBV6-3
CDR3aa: CASSLPTGQGVWITEAFF

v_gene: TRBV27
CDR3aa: CASTARTDTQYF

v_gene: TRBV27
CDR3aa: CASRSGRGGQETQYF

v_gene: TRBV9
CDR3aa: CASSAWGQQNEKLFF

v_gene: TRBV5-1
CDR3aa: CASLERAGGELFF

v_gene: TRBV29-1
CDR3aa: CSAVRTSGAADTQYF

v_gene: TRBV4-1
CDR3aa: CASSQATGFSSYEQYF

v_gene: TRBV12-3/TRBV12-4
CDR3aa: CASSSRWGALSTDTQYF

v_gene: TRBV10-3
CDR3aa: CASELSPGSTEAFF

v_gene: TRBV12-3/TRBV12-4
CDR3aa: CASSLLLSGNTIYF

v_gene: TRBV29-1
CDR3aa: CSVVAGGRSYNEQFF

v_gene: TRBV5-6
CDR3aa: CASSRPVQSTSDTQYF

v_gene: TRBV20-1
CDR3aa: CSARDRKRGTGTDTQYF

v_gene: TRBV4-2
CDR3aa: CASSQDAGRDTQYF

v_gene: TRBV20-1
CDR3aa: CSARDPRMGNQPQHF

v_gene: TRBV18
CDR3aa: CASSPSHYEQYF

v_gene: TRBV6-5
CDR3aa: CASSYSGGLDTDTQYF

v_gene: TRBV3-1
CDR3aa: CASSVRGGHNEQFF

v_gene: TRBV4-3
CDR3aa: CASSQETGGGVALAKNIQYF

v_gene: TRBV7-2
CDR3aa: CASSLPLRGGRRDEQFF

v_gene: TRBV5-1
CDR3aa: CASSFDRRLAGGLAKNIQYF

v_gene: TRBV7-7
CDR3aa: CASSFGISQETQYF

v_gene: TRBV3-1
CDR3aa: CASSQVIQGTEAFF